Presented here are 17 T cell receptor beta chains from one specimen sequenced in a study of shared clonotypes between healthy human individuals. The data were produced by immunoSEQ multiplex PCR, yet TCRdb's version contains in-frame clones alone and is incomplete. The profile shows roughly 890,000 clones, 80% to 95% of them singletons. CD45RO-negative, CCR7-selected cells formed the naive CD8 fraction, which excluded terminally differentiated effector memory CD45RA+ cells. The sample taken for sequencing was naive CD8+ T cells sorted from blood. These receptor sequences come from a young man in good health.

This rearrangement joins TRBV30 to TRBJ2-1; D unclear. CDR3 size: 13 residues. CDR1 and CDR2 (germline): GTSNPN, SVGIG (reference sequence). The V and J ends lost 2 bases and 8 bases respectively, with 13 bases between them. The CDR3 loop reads CAWSRVHGDEQFF. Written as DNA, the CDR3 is TGTGCCTGGAGTCGGGTCCACGGCGATGAGCAGTTCTTC.

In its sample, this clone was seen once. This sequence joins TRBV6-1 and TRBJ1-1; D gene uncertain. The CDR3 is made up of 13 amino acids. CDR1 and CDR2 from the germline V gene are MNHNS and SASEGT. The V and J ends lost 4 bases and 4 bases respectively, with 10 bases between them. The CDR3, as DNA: TGTGCCAGCAGTGGGTGGGGATCCACTGAAGCTTTCTTT. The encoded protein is CASSGWGSTEAFF.

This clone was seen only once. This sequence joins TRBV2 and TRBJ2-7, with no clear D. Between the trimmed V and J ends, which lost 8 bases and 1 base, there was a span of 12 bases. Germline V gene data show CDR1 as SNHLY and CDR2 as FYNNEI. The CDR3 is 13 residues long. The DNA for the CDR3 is TGTGCCAGCGATAGGGCAGGTTCCTACGAGCAGTACTTC. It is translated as CASDRAGSYEQYF.

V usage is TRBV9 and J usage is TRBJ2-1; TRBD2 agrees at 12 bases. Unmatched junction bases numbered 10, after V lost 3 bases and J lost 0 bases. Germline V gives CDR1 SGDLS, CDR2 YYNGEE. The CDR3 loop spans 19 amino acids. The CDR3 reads CASSASGLAGASSYNEQFF. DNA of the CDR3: TGTGCCAGCAGCGCCTCGGGACTAGCGGGCGCGTCCTCCTACAATGAGCAGTTCTTC.

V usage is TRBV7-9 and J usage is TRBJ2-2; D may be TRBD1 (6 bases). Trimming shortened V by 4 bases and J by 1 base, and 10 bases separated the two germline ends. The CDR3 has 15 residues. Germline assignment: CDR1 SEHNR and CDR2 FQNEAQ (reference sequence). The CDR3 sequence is CASSSTGENTGELFF. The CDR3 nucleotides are TGTGCCAGCAGCTCGACAGGAGAGAACACCGGGGAGCTGTTTTTT.

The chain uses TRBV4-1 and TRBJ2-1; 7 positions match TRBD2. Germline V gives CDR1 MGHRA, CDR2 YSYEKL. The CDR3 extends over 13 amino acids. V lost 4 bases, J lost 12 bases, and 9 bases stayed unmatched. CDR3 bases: TGCGCCAGCAGCCTGATCCTAGCGGATAGGCAGTTCTTC. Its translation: CASSLILADRQFF.

The CDR3 DNA follows: TGTGCCACCAGCAGAGATCGGCAGGGGGCCGGGGAGCTGTTTTTT. Protein sequence: CATSRDRQGAGELFF. The chain employs TRBV15 and TRBJ2-2; 7 bases align to TRBD1. The germline V gene encodes CDR1 LNHNV and CDR2 YYDKDF (reference sequence). Unmatched junction bases numbered 4, after V lost 0 bases and J lost 6 bases. This CDR3 is 15 amino acids long.

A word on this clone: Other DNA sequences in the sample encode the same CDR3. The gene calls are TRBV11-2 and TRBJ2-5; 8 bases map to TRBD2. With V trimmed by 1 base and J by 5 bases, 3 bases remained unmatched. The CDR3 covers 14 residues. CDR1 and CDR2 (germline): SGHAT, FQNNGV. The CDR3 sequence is CASSLGPGGETQYF. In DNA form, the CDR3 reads TGTGCCAGCAGCTTAGGGCCGGGGGGGGAGACCCAGTACTTC.

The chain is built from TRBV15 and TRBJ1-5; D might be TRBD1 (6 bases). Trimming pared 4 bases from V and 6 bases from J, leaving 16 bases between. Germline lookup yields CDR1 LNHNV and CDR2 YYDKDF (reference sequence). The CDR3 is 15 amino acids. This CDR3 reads CATSITPGDPQPQHF. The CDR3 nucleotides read TGTGCCACCAGCATCACCCCAGGGGACCCTCAGCCCCAGCATTTT. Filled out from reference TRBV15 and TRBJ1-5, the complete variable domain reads DAMVIQNPRYQVTQFGKPVTLSCSQTLNHNVMYWYQQKSSQAPKLLFHYYDKDFNNEADTPDNFQSRRPNTSFCFLDIRSPGLGDTAMYLCATSITPGDPQPQHFGDGTRLSIL.

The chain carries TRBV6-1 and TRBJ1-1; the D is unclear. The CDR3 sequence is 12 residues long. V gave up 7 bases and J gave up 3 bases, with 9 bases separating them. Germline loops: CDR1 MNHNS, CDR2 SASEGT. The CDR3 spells CASTMLDTEAFF. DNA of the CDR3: TGTGCCAGCACTATGTTGGACACTGAAGCTTTCTTT.

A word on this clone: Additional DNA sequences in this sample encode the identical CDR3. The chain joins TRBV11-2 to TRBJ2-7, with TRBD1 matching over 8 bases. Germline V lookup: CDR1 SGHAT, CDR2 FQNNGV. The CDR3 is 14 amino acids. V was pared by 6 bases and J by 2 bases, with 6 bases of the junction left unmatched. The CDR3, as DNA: TGTGCCAGCAGTTCAGGGACAGGAGCCTACGAGCAGTACTTC. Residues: CASSSGTGAYEQYF.

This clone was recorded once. This chain's CDR3 is CASSVETSGIQYF. In DNA form, the CDR3 reads TGTGCCAGCAGCGTAGAGACTAGTGGCATTCAGTACTTC. The rearrangement links TRBV9 to TRBJ2-4, with a possible D match to TRBD2 (6 bases). Trimming took off 0 bases at V and 9 bases at J, with 10 bases between the two ends. CDR1 and CDR2 (germline): SGDLS, YYNGEE. This CDR3 has 13 amino acids.

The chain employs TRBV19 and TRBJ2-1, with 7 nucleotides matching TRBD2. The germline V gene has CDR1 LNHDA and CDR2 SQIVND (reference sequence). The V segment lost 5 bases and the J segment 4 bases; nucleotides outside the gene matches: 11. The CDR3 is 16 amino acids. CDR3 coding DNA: TGTGCCAGTAGTTCTGCGAGCGGGATAGGATACAATGAGCAGTTCTTC. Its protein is CASSSASGIGYNEQFF.

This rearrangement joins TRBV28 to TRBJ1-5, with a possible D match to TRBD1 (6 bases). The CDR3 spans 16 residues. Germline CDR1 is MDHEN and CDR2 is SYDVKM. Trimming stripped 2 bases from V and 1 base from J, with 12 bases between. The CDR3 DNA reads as TGTGCCAGCAGTTTACTATGGGGGCTAAGCAATCAGCCCCAGCATTTT. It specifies CASSLLWGLSNQPQHF.

CDR3 nucleotide sequence: TGTGCCACCAGCAGTAGGTTGGGTCAGCCCCAGCATTTT. This translates into CATSSRLGQPQHF. This chain links TRBV15 with TRBJ1-5; D not resolved. The V gene's germline CDR1 is LNHNV and CDR2 YYDKDF (reference sequence). This CDR3 spans 13 amino acids. V gave up 3 bases and J gave up 6 bases, with 9 bases separating them.

The CDR3 nucleotides read TGTGCCAGCAGTTTACGATGGACAGGGACGCGGTACGAGCAGTACTTC. This encodes CASSLRWTGTRYEQYF. V gene TRBV27 combines with J gene TRBJ2-7; 8 positions agree with TRBD1. Looked up from germline, CDR1 is MNHEY and CDR2 is SMNVEV (reference sequence). J was trimmed by 4 bases and V by 2 bases; bases with no gene match: 10. This CDR3 is built from 16 residues.

For the CDR3, the DNA is TGTGCCAGCAGCCAAGCCGCGGCTGGGGAGACCCAGTACTTC. Translating it yields CASSQAAAGETQYF. The V call is TRBV14, the J call TRBJ2-5; D is undetermined. Germline lookup yields CDR1 SGHDN and CDR2 FVKESK. This CDR3 is built from 14 residues. V was cut by 1 base and J by 5 bases, with 11 bases left in between.